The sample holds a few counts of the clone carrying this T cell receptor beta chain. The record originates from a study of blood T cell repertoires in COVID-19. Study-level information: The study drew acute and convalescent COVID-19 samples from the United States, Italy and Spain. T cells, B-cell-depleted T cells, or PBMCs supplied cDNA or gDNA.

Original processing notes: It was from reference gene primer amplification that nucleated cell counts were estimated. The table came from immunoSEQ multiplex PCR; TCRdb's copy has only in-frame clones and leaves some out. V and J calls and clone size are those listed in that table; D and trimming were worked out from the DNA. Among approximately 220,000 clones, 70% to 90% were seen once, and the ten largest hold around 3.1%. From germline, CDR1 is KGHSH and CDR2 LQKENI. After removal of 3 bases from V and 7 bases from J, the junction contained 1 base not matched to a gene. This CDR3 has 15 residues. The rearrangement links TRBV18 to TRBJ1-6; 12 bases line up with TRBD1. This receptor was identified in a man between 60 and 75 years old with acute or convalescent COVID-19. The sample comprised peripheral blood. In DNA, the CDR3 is TGTGCCAGCTCACCCGGGACAGGGGGCAATTCACCCCTCCACTTT. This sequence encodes CASSPGTGGNSPLHF.